Listed here is a single T cell receptor (beta chain). There is no known antigen for this receptor. No qualities accompany the bases; no much larger clone lies one base away. This entry comes from a study of T cell responses to AZD1222 COVID-19 vaccine listed by TCRdb under 2021. In terms of the full investigation: A total of under 250 trial participants underwent TCR sequencing, of whom about 210 had received two doses of AZD1222 and some 25 had received two doses of the MenACWY control vaccine. Trial participants were enrolled by age into subgroups of 18-55, 56-69 and 70-plus years, and roughly 150, 30 and 60 TCR-sequenced participants, respectively, were included in these subgroups.

From its cysteine to its phenylalanine, the CDR3 spans 14 amino acids. Just CDR3 DNA is preserved here, 42 bases in frame from base 1. The CDR1 and CDR2 encoded by the germline V gene are KGHSH and LQKENI. For this chain, trimming is 3 bases at the V end and 8 bases at the J end, and the number of junction bases without a gene match is 5. The CDR3 regions of human TCRbeta chains were analyzed by immunosequencing. The authors' pipeline ran thus. TCRs in the repertoires were compared against a reference library of SARS-CoV-2-specific TCRs that had been generated with the MIRA antigen-specificity platform. Breadth was defined as the fraction of unique TCRs that were SARS-CoV-2-associated, and depth was defined as the fraction of total T cells that were SARS-CoV-2-associated. Using the MIRA data, every spike-specific TCR was mapped to the spike region that the TCR reacted to and assigned to either a CD4 or a CD8 class. Log10-transformed breadth and depth values were compared by one-way ANOVA with Sidak's multiple comparisons tests. TCRdb obtained this table from immuneACCESS and retained in-frame rearrangements with V and J assigned. These tables miss some clones; where compared with another copy, unresolved V genes account for less than half of the shortfall, and the remainder is unexplained. That table is the source of V, J and clone size, and D and trimming were worked out from the DNA. This sample lists about 270,000 clones; 90% to 95% were detected once. Of the sample, less than 0.65% falls within the top ten clones.

The full study reports these points: After two AZD1222 doses, both the breadth and the depth of spike-specific TCRs were significantly higher than at day 0 and than in MenACWY recipients. Because no day 14 peak-response samples were available, repertoires were characterized only after the peak T cell response. Conclusions about previously exposed vaccinees are limited because only six or seven AZD1222 recipients were SARS-CoV-2 seropositive at baseline. The 56-69-year group was small, and its depth increase did not reach significance, likely because of low power. The whole spike protein was spanned by vaccine-associated CD4 TCRs, and dominant responses were seen in regions 160-218 and 743-854. Epitopes outside the regions mutated in the B.1.351 and B.1.1.7 variants were reportedly recognized by nearly half of the unique spike-specific TCRs. Most participants were white British and females outnumbered males, and the authors suggested that clonal diversity may have been underestimated.

What the time point label conveys for this sample: about 28 days (+/-7) after the second vaccine dose. AZD1222 recipients whose second dose came at about 4 weeks and those whose second dose came at about 12 weeks were combined into one group, since spike-specific TCR depth and breadth did not differ between the two schedules. Samples from vaccinated people were obtained from the UK trials COV001 and COV002, which included a single-blind randomized controlled phase 2/3 trial of AZD1222 (ChAdOx1 nCoV-19) in healthy adults. Trial participant PBMC samples were collected at day 0 and day 28 after the second dose for TCRbeta chain sequencing.

This sample comprised peripheral blood, obtained 28 days after the second AZD1222 dose. The sequence links TRBV18 to TRBJ1-1; 11 middle bases align to TRBD1. This sequence originates from an adult who received the AZD1222 COVID-19 vaccine. The sequenced DNA: TGTGCCAGCTCACCGGGACAGGGGGTATCGGAAGCTTTCTTT. Translation gives CASSPGQGVSEAFF.